The sequence of this TCR beta chain was determined in a study of blood T cell repertoires in COVID-19. Libraries were prepared by immunoSEQ multiplex PCR; TCRdb keeps only in-frame clonotypes and omits some of them. The sample contains about 220,000 clones, about four fifths of which appear only once. Trimming took 0 bases from V and 4 from J; bases not matched to a gene: 11. Germline-derived CDR1 and CDR2 are SGHTS and YDEGEE. This CDR3 contains 18 residues. This TCR derives from a woman between 45 and 60 years old with acute or convalescent COVID-19. What was sequenced was peripheral blood. The genes are TRBV5-8 and TRBJ1-5; 9 nucleotides agree with TRBD1. Here the CDR3 DNA reads TGTGCCAGCAGCTTGGGAAAAATAGGGACAGGGAGAAATCAGCCCCAGCATTTT. This encodes CASSLGKIGTGRNQPQHF.